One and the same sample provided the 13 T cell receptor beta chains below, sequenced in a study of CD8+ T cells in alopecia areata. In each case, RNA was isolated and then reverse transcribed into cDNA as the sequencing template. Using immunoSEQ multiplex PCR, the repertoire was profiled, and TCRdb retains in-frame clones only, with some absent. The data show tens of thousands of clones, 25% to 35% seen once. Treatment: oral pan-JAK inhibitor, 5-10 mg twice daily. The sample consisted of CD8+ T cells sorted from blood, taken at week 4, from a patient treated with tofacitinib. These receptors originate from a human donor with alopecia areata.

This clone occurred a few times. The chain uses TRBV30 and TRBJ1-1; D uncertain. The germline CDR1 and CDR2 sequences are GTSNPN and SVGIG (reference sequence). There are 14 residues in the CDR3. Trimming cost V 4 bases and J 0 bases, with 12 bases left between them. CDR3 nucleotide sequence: TGTGCCTGGAATCCCGGCTTCATGAACACTGAAGCTTTCTTT. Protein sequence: CAWNPGFMNTEAFF.

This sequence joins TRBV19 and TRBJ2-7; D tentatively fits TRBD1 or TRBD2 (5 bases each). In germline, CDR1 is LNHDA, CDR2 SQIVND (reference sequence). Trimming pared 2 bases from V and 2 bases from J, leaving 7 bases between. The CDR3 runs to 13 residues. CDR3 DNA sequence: TGTGCCAGTAGTATAAGGGACGCCTACGAGCAGTACTTC. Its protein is CASSIRDAYEQYF.

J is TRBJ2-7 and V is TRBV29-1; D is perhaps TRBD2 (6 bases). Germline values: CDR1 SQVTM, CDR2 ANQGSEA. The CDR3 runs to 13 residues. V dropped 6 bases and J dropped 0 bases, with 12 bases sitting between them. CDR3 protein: CSVGTDSSYEQYF. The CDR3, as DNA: TGCAGCGTGGGGACTGATAGCTCCTACGAGCAGTACTTC.

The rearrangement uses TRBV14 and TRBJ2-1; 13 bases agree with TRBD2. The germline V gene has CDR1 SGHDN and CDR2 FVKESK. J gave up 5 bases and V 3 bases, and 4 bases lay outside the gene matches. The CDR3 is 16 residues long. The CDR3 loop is CASSHLGTSGNNEQFF. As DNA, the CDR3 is TGTGCCAGCAGCCACCTCGGGACTAGCGGGAACAATGAGCAGTTCTTC.

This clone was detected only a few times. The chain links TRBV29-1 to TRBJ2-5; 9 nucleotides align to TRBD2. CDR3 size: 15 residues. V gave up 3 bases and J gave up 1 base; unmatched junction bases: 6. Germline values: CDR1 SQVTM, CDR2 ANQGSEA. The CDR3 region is CSVESQREAQETQYF. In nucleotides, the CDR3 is TGCAGCGTTGAGTCCCAGCGGGAGGCCCAAGAGACCCAGTACTTC.

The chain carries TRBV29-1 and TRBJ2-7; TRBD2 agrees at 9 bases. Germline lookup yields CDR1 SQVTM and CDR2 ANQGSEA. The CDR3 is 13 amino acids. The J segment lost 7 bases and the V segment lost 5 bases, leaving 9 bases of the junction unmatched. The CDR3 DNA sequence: TGCAGCGTTCTGGAGCGGGAGGAGAGGGAGCAGTACTTC. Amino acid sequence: CSVLEREEREQYF.

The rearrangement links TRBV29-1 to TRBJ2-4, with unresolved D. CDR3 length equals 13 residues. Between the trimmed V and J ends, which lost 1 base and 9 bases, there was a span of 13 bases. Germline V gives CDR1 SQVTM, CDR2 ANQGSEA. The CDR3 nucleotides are TGCAGCGTTGAAGGCCCTTCCAATGGCATTCAGTACTTC. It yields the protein CSVEGPSNGIQYF.

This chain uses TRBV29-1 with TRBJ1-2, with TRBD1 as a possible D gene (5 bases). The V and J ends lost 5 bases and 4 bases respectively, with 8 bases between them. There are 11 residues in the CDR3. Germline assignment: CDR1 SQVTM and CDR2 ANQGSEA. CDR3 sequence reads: CSVRQTYGYTF. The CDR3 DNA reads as TGCAGCGTTAGACAGACCTATGGCTACACCTTC.

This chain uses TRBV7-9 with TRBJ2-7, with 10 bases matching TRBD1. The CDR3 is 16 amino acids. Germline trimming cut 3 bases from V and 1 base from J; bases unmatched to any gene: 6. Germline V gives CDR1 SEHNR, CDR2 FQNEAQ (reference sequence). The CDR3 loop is CASSLIDRGPSYEQYF. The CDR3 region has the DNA TGTGCCAGCAGCTTGATAGACAGGGGGCCTTCCTACGAGCAGTACTTC.

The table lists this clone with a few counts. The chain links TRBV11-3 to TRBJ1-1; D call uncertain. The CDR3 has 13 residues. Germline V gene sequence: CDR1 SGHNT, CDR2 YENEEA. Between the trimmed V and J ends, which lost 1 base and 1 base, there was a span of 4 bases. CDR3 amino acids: CASSLGTNTEAFF. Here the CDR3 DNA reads TGTGCCAGCAGCTTAGGGACGAACACTGAAGCTTTCTTT.

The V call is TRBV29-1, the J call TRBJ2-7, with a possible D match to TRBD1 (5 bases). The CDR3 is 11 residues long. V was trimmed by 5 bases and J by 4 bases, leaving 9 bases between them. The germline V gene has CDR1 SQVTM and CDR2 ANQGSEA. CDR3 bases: TGCAGCGTTCTGACAGTTTACGAGCAGTACTTC. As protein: CSVLTVYEQYF.

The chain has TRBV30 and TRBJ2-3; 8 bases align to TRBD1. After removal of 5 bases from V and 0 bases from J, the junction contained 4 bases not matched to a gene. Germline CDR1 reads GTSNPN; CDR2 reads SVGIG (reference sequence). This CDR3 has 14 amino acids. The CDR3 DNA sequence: TGTGCCTGGGGCGGACAGGGAAGCACAGATACGCAGTATTTT. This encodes CAWGGQGSTDTQYF.

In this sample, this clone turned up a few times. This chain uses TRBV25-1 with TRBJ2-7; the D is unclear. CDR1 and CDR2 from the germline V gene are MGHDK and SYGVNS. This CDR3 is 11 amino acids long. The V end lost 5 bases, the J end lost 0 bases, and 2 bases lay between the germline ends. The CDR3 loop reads CASSNSYEQYF. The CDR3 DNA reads TGTGCCAGCAGTAACTCCTACGAGCAGTACTTC.